The 7 T cell receptor beta chains reported below all come from one sample, sequenced in a study of post-analysis software for immune sequencing data. TCR beta libraries were prepared from cDNA with unique molecular identifiers. TCRdb ran MiXCR on the PCR reads and lists one entry per CDR3 protein. The sample lists about 560,000 distinct CDR3 sequences, roughly 46% occurring once. Their antigens remain unidentified. Findings and caveats of the study: Relative to controls, patients had five TRBV segments at higher frequency, with TRBV5-6, TRBV5-1 and TRBV20-1 among these.

Sequencing used blood. The receptors originated from a girl aged 10 to 17 with multiple sclerosis.

This sequence joins TRBV12-3 or TRBV12-4 and TRBJ2-1, with D maybe TRBD2 (6 bases). CDR3 size: 17 residues. The V and J ends lost 5 bases and 0 bases respectively, with 17 bases between them. The CDR3 loop reads CASSESSGLGSYNEQFF. CDR3 nucleotide sequence: TGTGCCAGCAGTGAAAGTAGCGGTTTAGGCTCCTACAATGAGCAGTTCTTC.

The chain links TRBV10-3 to TRBJ2-5, with D possibly being TRBD1 (6 bases). Trimming stripped 2 bases from V and 11 bases from J, with 18 bases between. The CDR3 loop spans 14 amino acids. Germline loops: CDR1 ENHRY, CDR2 SYGVKD. CDR3 sequence (DNA): TGTGCCATCAGTGAGGGAGGACAGTTCGGGGAGCAGTACTTC. Residues: CAISEGGQFGEQYF.

This clonotype was detected only a few times. The chain combines TRBV6-4 with TRBJ2-1; 12 bases are a match to TRBD2. CDR3 length: 16 amino acids. Germline V CDR1 and CDR2: MRHNA, SNTAGT. The junction had 8 bases not matched to a gene; V was cut back by 4 bases and J by 7 bases. The CDR3 nucleotides read TGTGCCAGCAGTGTGCTAGCGGGAGGGCCAGGAAATGAGCAGTTCTTC. It encodes CASSVLAGGPGNEQFF.

The V and J genes are TRBV20-1 and TRBJ1-1; weak D call: TRBD1 (5 bases). CDR1 is DFQATT, CDR2 SNEGSKA, per germline (reference sequence). The V end was cut by 3 bases, the J end by 4 bases, with 24 bases between. This CDR3 contains 17 residues. This CDR3 is CSARAAPLGRGGTEAFF. The CDR3, as DNA: TGCAGTGCTAGGGCCGCGCCTCTTGGACGGGGGGGCACTGAAGCTTTCTTT.

This clonotype occurred a few times. The J gene is TRBJ2-5, the V gene TRBV7-2, with 7 positions matching TRBD2. The trim removed 7 bases at V and 4 bases at J, leaving 21 bases unmatched. The germline gives CDR1 SGHTA, CDR2 FQGNSA. This CDR3 contains 18 residues. The CDR3 here is CASNRGDRGGMALETQYF. CDR3 nucleotide sequence: TGTGCCAGCAACCGGGGGGACCGAGGCGGGATGGCGTTAGAGACCCAGTACTTC.

The rearrangement uses TRBV5-5 and TRBJ1-2; D may be TRBD1 (5 bases). CDR3 length: 14 amino acids. Germline V gene sequence: CDR1 SGHKS, CDR2 YYEKEE (reference sequence). V lost 2 bases to trimming and J lost 2 bases, with 10 bases between them. The CDR3 coding sequence is TGTGCCAGCAGCTTTCAGGGTCCGAACTATGGCTACACCTTC. This sequence encodes CASSFQGPNYGYTF. The whole variable domain, filled in from reference TRBV5-5 and TRBJ1-2, reads DAGVTQSPTHLIKTRGQQVTLRCSPISGHKSVSWYQQVLGQGPQFIFQYYEKEERGRGNFPDRFSARQFPNYSSELNVNALLLGDSALYLCASSFQGPNYGYTFGSGTRLTVV.

This chain joins TRBV9 and TRBJ2-1; 9 nucleotides agree with TRBD2. The J segment lost 7 bases and the V segment lost 3 bases, leaving 8 bases of the junction unmatched. The CDR3 covers 15 residues. Germline V gene sequence: CDR1 SGDLS, CDR2 YYNGEE. The CDR3 sequence is CASSGLAGIDNEQFF. The CDR3 nucleotides are TGTGCCAGCAGCGGTCTAGCGGGGATAGATAATGAGCAGTTCTTC.